The 5 T cell receptor beta chains below were found in one sample sequenced in a study of radiation and T cells in renal cell carcinoma. Noted time point: blood 2 weeks post-SBRT. Treatment defined: 15 Gy SBRT to primary tumor, nephrectomy 4 weeks later. Using immunoSEQ multiplex PCR, the repertoire was profiled, and TCRdb retains in-frame clones only, with some absent. Of roughly 78,000 clones in the sample, about 81% were seen once. This sample comprised blood, obtained from a patient whose treatment included radiotherapy and nephrectomy. These receptors all come from a man in his 60s with renal cell carcinoma.

The genes are TRBV11-2 and TRBJ2-1; 10 bases fit TRBD2. After removal of 5 bases from V and 4 bases from J, the junction contained 5 bases not matched to a gene. From germline, CDR1 is SGHAT and CDR2 FQNNGV. The length of the CDR3 is 15 residues. The CDR3 is CASSQKLAGYNEQFF. CDR3 nucleotide sequence: TGTGCCAGCAGCCAAAAACTAGCGGGATACAATGAGCAGTTCTTC.

The genes are TRBV19 and TRBJ1-5; D remains unclear. The V gene's germline CDR1 is LNHDA and CDR2 SQIVND (reference sequence). The CDR3 contains 15 residues. V lost 1 base and J 3 bases, leaving 10 bases between the germline ends. The CDR3 reads CASSIVEGPNQPQHF. Written as DNA, the CDR3 is TGTGCCAGTAGTATAGTAGAAGGGCCCAATCAGCCCCAGCATTTT. Using reference TRBV19 and TRBJ1-5 for the parts outside the CDR3, the full variable domain is DGGITQSPKYLFRKEGQNVTLSCEQNLNHDAMYWYRQDPGQGLRLIYYSQIVNDFQKGDIAEGYSVSREKKESFPLTVTSAQKNPTAFYLCASSIVEGPNQPQHFGDGTRLSIL.

In its sample, this clone was seen a few times. The rearrangement joins TRBV11-2 to TRBJ2-5; TRBD2 agrees at 13 bases. The germline V gene encodes CDR1 SGHAT and CDR2 FQNNGV. V shed 5 bases and J 2 bases; nucleotides not matched to a gene: 11. The CDR3 totals 18 residues. The CDR3 region is CASSQLAGGPMRQETQYF. CDR3 coding DNA: TGTGCCAGCAGCCAACTAGCGGGAGGGCCGATGCGGCAAGAGACCCAGTACTTC.

The genes are TRBV28 and TRBJ2-7; 10 nucleotides line up with TRBD1. CDR3 length: 17 amino acids. J was trimmed by 5 bases and V by 3 bases; bases with no gene match: 13. Germline V gene sequence: CDR1 MDHEN, CDR2 SYDVKM. The CDR3 region is CASSFHSGTGVVDEQYF. CDR3 in DNA: TGTGCCAGCAGTTTTCACTCCGGGACAGGGGTGGTGGACGAGCAGTACTTC.

This clone appeared a few times. V gene TRBV27 combines with J gene TRBJ2-1; perhaps TRBD1 as D (6 bases). The CDR3 extends over 14 amino acids. Germline CDR1 reads MNHEY; CDR2 reads SMNVEV (reference sequence). The V end was cut by 6 bases, the J end by 5 bases, with 14 bases between. The CDR3 loop is CASSPLNRDNEQFF. For the CDR3, the DNA is TGTGCCAGCAGCCCCTTAAACAGGGACAATGAGCAGTTCTTC.